Listed below are T cell receptor beta chains from one sample, sequenced in a study of CXCR3-negative and CXCR3-positive naive CD8 T cells. Using the 5' RACE reads, TCRdb records one entry per CDR3 protein without DNA. In total, the table holds some 130,000 distinct CDR3 sequences. The material sequenced was naive CXCR3+ CD8+ T cells from blood. These TCRs come from a human donor in good health. Some clones in this sample may be carry-over from other donors' samples. Each CDR3 is given with its conserved first and last residue.

j_gene,v_gene,CDR3aa
TRBJ2-5,TRBV5-4,CASSLLGAIVETQYF
TRBJ2-3,TRBV12-3/TRBV12-4,CASSALGGNPSTDTQYF
TRBJ2-5,TRBV5-5,CASSLGPGLQETQYF
TRBJ2-3,TRBV6-4,CASSDGTSGGADTQYF
TRBJ2-2,TRBV3-1,CASSQTEAVTGELFF
TRBJ2-7,TRBV30,CAWRGISYEQYF
TRBJ2-2,TRBV11-3,CASSTRDADTGELFF
TRBJ2-2,TRBV7-8,CASSSRVNTGELFF
TRBJ1-1,TRBV6-2/TRBV6-3,CASSYSTDKLNTEAFF
TRBJ2-3,TRBV7-9,CASSDKVAGITDTQYF
TRBJ2-2,TRBV7-3,CASGTNGHGELFF
TRBJ2-1,TRBV12-3/TRBV12-4,CASSLTHRRDNEQFF
TRBJ2-1,TRBV4-3,CASSLLTGTGNEQFF
TRBJ1-1,TRBV7-9,CASSLLQAIEAFF
TRBJ2-2,TRBV28,CASTSENRAVTGELFF
TRBJ2-5,TRBV29-1,CSAEDWRVEETQYF
TRBJ1-2,TRBV6-5,CASSYGQGVYGYTF
TRBJ2-2,TRBV11-2,CASSLGAGGELFF
TRBJ2-1,TRBV29-1,CSVEEGLAGYEQFF
TRBJ1-1,TRBV29-1,CSVEQGGINTEAFF
TRBJ2-7,TRBV27,CASSIRLSYEQYF
TRBJ1-3,TRBV29-1,CSVEMPNSGNTIYF
TRBJ1-1,TRBV13,CASSHGPNTEAFF
TRBJ1-5,TRBV5-1,CASSYPGTGANQPQHF
TRBJ1-2,TRBV4-3,CASSQDVSGGYTF
TRBJ2-1,TRBV28,CASSYDSYNEQFF
TRBJ2-7,TRBV27,CATREQSSYEQYF
TRBJ2-7,TRBV19,CASSIGLISSYEQYF
TRBJ1-3,TRBV7-9,CASSPRTGEAGNTIYF
TRBJ2-7,TRBV18,CASSEGRGEEQYF